These T cell receptor beta chains were read from a single sample in a study of CD8 T cells in ankylosing spondylitis. A single record per CDR3 protein comes from TCRdb applying MiXCR to the 5' RACE reads. There are some 250,000 distinct CDR3 sequences in the sample; 20% to 30% occur only once, and over 0.55% lies in the top ten. Sequenced sample: blood, either unsorted or a sorted T cell fraction (not recorded which). The receptors originated from a male donor with ankylosing spondylitis or in good health (not recorded which). Both conserved end residues are part of each CDR3. Fields, in order: J gene, D gene, clone size, V gene, CDR3 protein, CDR3 DNA. D genes are given only for firm matches. Part of the rows lack a size; the others show once, few, many or a class for expanded clones.

TRBJ2-5,NA,NA,TRBV20-1,CSARDFDQETQYF,TGCAGTGCTAGAGATTTTGACCAAGAGACCCAGTACTTC
TRBJ1-1,NA,few,TRBV12-3/TRBV12-4,CASSPEGWGTEAFF,TGTGCCAGCAGTCCAGAGGGATGGGGCACTGAAGCTTTCTTT
TRBJ1-5,NA,many,TRBV6-6,CASSTRDNQPQHF,TGTGCCAGCAGTACTCGCGATAATCAGCCCCAGCATTTT
TRBJ2-3,NA,NA,TRBV6-5,CASSYSRTAGGTQYF,TGTGCCAGCAGTTACTCCCGGACGGCTGGGGGTACGCAGTATTTT
TRBJ1-6,TRBD1,NA,TRBV20-1,CSAPRDRESPLHF,TGCAGCGCCCCCCGGGACAGGGAGTCACCCCTCCACTTT
TRBJ1-4,NA,many,TRBV20-1,CSARPGQFAPNEKLFF,TGCAGTGCTAGACCCGGACAGTTTGCACCTAATGAAAAACTGTTTTTT
TRBJ1-6,NA,NA,TRBV12-3/TRBV12-4,CASTTRVGAPLHF,TGTGCCAGCACCACGCGGGTTGGGGCACCCCTCCACTTT
TRBJ1-2,TRBD1,few,TRBV15,CATSTKQGLFNYGYTF,TGTGCCACCAGCACCAAACAGGGGCTGTTTAACTATGGCTACACCTTC
TRBJ2-6,TRBD2,medium-sized,TRBV20-1,CSARELALSGANVLTF,TGCAGTGCTAGGGAACTAGCGCTGTCTGGGGCCAACGTCCTGACTTTC
TRBJ2-3,NA,NA,TRBV11-3,CASSTHDGRDTQYF,TGTGCCAGCAGCACCCATGACGGTCGGGATACGCAGTATTTT
TRBJ2-3,TRBD2,NA,TRBV5-5,CASSLVREGDTQYF,TGTGCCAGCAGCTTGGTCAGGGAGGGTGATACGCAGTATTTT
TRBJ2-1,NA,NA,TRBV12-3/TRBV12-4,CASSHLRPTGYNEQFF,TGTGCCAGCTCCCACTTAAGACCCACGGGTTACAATGAGCAGTTCTTC
TRBJ2-7,NA,NA,TRBV6-2/TRBV6-3,CASRPEGTARDEQYF,TGTGCCAGCAGGCCCGAAGGGACCGCCCGAGACGAGCAGTACTTC
TRBJ1-2,NA,NA,TRBV4-1,CASSQGSHLNYGYTF,TGCGCCAGCAGCCAAGGGAGCCATCTTAACTATGGCTACACCTTC
TRBJ2-2,NA,NA,TRBV24-1,CATSDLYQSDGELFF,TGTGCCACCAGTGACCTCTATCAGTCGGACGGGGAGCTGTTTTTT
TRBJ2-3,TRBD2,many,TRBV20-1,CSASALAGGGDTQYF,TGCAGTGCTAGCGCGCTAGCGGGGGGGGGAGATACGCAGTATTTT
TRBJ1-4,TRBD1,NA,TRBV5-5,CASSPEQGAREKLFF,TGTGCCAGCAGCCCTGAACAGGGGGCACGAGAAAAACTGTTTTTT
TRBJ2-7,NA,many,TRBV7-8,CASSFTDASEQYF,TGTGCCAGCAGCTTCACAGATGCCTCCGAGCAGTACTTC